This T cell receptor beta chain was observed in a study of response to subunit inactivated influenza vaccine. Findings and caveats of the study: After each seasonal influenza vaccination, few new T cells are recruited, the authors suggested.

The trim removed 6 bases at V and 4 bases at J, leaving 13 bases unmatched. The germline CDR1 and CDR2 sequences are KGHDR and SFDVKD. This CDR3 is 17 amino acids long. TCRdb redid the calling of the RT-PCR reads with MiXCR, one entry per CDR3 protein. Of over 400,000 distinct CDR3 sequences listed, 10% to 11% are singletons. As concerns this clonotype: Antigen specificity is unknown.

This chain uses TRBV24-1 with TRBJ1-5; 8 bases fit TRBD1. The material was PBMCs from blood, obtained 45 days after vaccination. The sequence was collected from a man aged 50-59 years who received an inactivated influenza vaccine. The CDR3 bases are TGTGCCACCAGTCGAATTTCGGACAGGGTAAAAAATCAGCCCCAGCATTTT. It specifies CATSRISDRVKNQPQHF.